This T cell receptor beta chain emerged from a study of T cell repertoires in cytomegalovirus infection. Background on the study: HLA-B-restricted CMV epitopes that are well studied were used alongside recently identified HLA-C-restricted ones. Signatures in public TCR beta sequences pointed to both CMV infection and matching HLA type.

Study-level findings and limits: CMV carriers having the relevant HLA were flagged by cumulative public TCR beta family frequency.

A note on this clonotype: Its target is not known.

The V end was cut by 6 bases, the J end by 0 bases, with 5 bases between. CDR3 length: 13 amino acids. Germline V lookup: CDR1 MNHNY, CDR2 SVGAGI (reference sequence). Each CDR3 protein gets one entry after TCRdb re-called the reads with MiXCR. The table includes some 920,000 distinct CDR3 sequences, about a third detected once. This sequence was found in a human donor in good health (CMV status not recorded). Some clones in this sample may be carry-over from other donors' samples. This specimen consisted of cultured CD8+ T cells from PBMCs, obtained from culture after CMV antigen stimulation. The genes are TRBV6-6 and TRBJ2-2; no clear D gene. Here the CDR3 reads CASRISNTGELFF. The CDR3 nucleotides are TGTGCCAGCAGGATTTCGAACACCGGGGAGCTGTTTTTT.